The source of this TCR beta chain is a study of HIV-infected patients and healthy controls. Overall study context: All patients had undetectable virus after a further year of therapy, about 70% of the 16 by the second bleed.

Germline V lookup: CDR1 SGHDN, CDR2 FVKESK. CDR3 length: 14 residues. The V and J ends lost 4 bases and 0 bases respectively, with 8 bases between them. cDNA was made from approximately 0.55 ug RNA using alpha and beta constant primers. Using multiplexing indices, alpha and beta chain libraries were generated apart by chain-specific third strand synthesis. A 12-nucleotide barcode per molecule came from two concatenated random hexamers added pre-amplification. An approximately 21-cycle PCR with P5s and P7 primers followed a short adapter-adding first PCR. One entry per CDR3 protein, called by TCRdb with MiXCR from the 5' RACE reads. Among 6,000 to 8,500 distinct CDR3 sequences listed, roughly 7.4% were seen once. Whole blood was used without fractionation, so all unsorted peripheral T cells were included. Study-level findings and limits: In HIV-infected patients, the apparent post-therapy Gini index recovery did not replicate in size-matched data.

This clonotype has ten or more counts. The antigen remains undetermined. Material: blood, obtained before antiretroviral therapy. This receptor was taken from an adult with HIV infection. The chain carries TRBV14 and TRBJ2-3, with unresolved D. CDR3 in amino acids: CASSPLPSTDTQYF. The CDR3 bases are TGTGCCAGCAGCCCCCTTCCTAGCACAGATACGCAGTATTTT.